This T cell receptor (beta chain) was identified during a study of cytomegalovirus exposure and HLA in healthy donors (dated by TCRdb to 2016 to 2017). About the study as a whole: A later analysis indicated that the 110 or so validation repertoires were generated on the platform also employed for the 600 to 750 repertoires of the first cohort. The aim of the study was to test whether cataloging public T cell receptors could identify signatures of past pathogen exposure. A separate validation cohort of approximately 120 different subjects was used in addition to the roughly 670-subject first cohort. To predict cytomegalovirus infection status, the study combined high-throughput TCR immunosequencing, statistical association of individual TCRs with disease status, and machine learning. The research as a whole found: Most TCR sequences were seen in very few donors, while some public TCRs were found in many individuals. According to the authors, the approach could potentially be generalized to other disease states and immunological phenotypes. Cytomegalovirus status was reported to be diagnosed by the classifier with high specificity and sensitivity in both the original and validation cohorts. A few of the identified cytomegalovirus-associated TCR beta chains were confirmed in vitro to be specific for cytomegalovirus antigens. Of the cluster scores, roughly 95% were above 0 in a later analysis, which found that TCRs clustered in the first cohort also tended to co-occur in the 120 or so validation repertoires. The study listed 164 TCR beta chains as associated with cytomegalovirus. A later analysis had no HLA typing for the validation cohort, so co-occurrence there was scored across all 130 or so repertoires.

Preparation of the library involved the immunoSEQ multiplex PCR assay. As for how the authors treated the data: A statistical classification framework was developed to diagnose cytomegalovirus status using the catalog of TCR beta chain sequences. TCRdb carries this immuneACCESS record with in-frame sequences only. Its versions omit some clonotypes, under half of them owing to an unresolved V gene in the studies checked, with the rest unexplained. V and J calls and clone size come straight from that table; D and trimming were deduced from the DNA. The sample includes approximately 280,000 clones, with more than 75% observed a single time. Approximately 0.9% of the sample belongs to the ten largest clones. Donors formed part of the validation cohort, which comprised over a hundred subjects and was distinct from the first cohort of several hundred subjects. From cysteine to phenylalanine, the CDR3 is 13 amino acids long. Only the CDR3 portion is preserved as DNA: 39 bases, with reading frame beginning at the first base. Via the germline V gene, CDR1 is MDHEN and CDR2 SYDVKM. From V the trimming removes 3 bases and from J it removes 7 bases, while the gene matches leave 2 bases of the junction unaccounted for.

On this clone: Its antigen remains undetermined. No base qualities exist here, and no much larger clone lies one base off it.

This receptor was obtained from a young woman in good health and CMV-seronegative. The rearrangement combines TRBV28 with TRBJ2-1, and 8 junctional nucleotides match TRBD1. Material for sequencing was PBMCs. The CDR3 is CASSFYRGNEQFF. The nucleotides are TGTGCCAGCAGTTTCTACAGGGGGAATGAGCAGTTCTTC. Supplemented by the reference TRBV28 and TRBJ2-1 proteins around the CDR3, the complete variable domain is DVKVTQSSRYLVKRTGEKVFLECVQDMDHENMFWYRQDPGLGLRLIYFSYDVKMKEKGDIPEGYSVSREKKERFSLILESASTNQTSMYLCASSFYRGNEQFFGPGTRLTVL.